Sequencing of this TCR beta chain was carried out in a study of CD8 T cells in ankylosing spondylitis. Study results and caveats: Disease-linked clones proved CD8+ and comparatively uncommon in peripheral blood. The study identified a TCR beta motif of roughly eight highly homologous variants that appeared characteristic of ankylosing spondylitis blood.

TCRdb called the 5' RACE reads again in MiXCR, with one record for every CDR3 protein. Of hundreds of thousands of distinct CDR3 sequences detected, about 16% appear once; the ten largest clones hold about 39%. The CDR3 extends over 17 amino acids. V lost 0 bases, J lost 2 bases, and 15 bases lay in between. CDR1 is SGHTS and CDR2 is YDEGEE in the germline V gene. As for this clonotype: Its specificity is not known.

The receptor comes from a male donor with ankylosing spondylitis. Sequencing input: blood, either unsorted or a sorted T cell fraction (not recorded which). The V gene is TRBV5-8, the J gene TRBJ1-5, with D perhaps TRBD1 (5 bases). CDR3 region: CASSLAPWGYGNQPQHF. The CDR3 nucleotides are TGTGCCAGCAGCTTGGCACCCTGGGGGTATGGCAATCAGCCCCAGCATTTT.